This TCR beta chain was sequenced for a study of cytomegalovirus exposure and HLA in healthy donors. CDR1 and CDR2 from the germline V gene are LGHNA and YNFKEQ. The CDR3 spans 16 residues. The J segment lost 3 bases and the V segment lost 0 bases, leaving 7 bases of the junction unmatched. As for this clone: Its antigen is not identified.

Broader study findings: The authors judged a highly shared variant cluster likely a sequencing artifact. Analysis was carried out at a later point, and it linked a missense DCLRE1C variant to TCR beta V- and J-gene trimming. The study listed approximately 160 cytomegalovirus-associated TCR beta chains.

This PCR relied on a set of 60 Vbeta primers and 13 Jbeta primers. The assay was immunoSEQ multiplex PCR, and TCRdb's table has in-frame clones only and misses some. The sample holds some 110,000 clones, about 80% seen once. The source material was PBMCs. The sequence came from a middle-aged man in good health and CMV-seropositive. The chain links TRBV4-2 to TRBJ2-7; TRBD2 matches at 8 bases. Here the CDR3 DNA reads TGTGCCAGCAGCCAAGATTTCACTAGCGGAGACTACGAGCAGTACTTC. Its protein is CASSQDFTSGDYEQYF.